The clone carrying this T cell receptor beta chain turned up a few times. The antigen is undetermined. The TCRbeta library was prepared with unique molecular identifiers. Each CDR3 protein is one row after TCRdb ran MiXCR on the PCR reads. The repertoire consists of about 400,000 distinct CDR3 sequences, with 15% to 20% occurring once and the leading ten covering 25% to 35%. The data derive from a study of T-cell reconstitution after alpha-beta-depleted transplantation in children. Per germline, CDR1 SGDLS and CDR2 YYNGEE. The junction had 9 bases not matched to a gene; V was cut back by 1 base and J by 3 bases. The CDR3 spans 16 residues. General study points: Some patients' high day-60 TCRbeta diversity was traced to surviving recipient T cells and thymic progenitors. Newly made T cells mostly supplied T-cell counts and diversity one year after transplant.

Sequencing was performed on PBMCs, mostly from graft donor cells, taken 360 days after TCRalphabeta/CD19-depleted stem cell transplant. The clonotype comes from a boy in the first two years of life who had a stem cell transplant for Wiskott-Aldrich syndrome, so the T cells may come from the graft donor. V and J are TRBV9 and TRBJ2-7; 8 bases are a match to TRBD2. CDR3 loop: CASSVFDTSGYYEQYF. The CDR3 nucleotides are TGTGCCAGCAGCGTATTTGACACTAGCGGCTACTACGAGCAGTACTTC.